This TCR beta chain came from a study of cytomegalovirus exposure and HLA in healthy donors. Study-level findings and limits: Among CMV-associated TCR beta chains, most appeared HLA-restricted in a later analysis.

PCR amplification relied on 60 Vbeta primers (plus 13 Jbeta primers). Clones were sequenced by immunoSEQ multiplex PCR, and TCRdb holds only the in-frame ones, with some missing. The profile shows 93,000 or so clones, roughly 66% of them singletons. Trimming took off 8 bases at V and 4 bases at J, with 15 bases between the two ends. Germline V gene data show CDR1 as SNHLY and CDR2 as FYNNEI. CDR3 length: 14 residues. Points on this clone: The antigen remains undetermined.

The source of this sequence is a woman aged 45 to 65 in good health and CMV-seronegative. J is TRBJ2-1 and V is TRBV2; D may be TRBD2 (6 bases). Sequencing was done on a sample of PBMCs. The CDR3 protein is CASQDGTRYNEQFF. CDR3 coding DNA: TGTGCCAGCCAAGACGGGACTCGATACAATGAGCAGTTCTTC.